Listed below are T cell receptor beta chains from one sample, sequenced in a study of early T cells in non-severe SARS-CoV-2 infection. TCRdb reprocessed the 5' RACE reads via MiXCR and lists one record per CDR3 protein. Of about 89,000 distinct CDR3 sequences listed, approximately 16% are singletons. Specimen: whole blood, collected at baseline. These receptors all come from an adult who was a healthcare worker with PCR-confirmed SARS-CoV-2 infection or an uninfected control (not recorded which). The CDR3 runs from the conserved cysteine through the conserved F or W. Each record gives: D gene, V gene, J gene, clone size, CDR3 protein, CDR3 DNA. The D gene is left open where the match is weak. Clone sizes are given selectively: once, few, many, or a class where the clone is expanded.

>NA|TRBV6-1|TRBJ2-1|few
CASSEAGPRQFF
TGTGCCAGCAGTGAAGCGGGGCCGAGGCAGTTCTTC
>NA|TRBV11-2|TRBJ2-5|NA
CASSPRPEETQYF
TGTGCCAGCAGCCCACGACCTGAAGAGACCCAGTACTTC
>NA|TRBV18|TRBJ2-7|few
CASSPPGMGSNEQYF
TGTGCCAGCTCACCACCGGGTATGGGATCTAACGAGCAGTACTTC
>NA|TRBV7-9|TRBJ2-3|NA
CASSPPGDLGTDTQYF
TGTGCCAGCAGCCCCCCAGGGGACCTGGGGACAGATACGCAGTATTTT
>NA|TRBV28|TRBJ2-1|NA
CASSPPLLGEWGNEQFF
TGTGCCAGCAGTCCTCCTCTCCTTGGGGAGTGGGGAAATGAGCAGTTCTTC
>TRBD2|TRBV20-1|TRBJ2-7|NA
CSARDGASGYRYEQYF
TGCAGTGCTAGAGACGGGGCTAGCGGGTACCGATACGAGCAGTACTTC
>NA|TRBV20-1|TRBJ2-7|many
CSAIFPGTYEQYF
TGCAGTGCTATATTCCCGGGTACCTACGAGCAGTACTTC
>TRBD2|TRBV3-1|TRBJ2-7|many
CASSQERWVAGTYEQYF
TGTGCCAGCAGCCAAGAACGGTGGGTAGCGGGAACCTACGAGCAGTACTTC
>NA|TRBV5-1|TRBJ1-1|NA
CASSLAPGTSTEAFF
TGCGCCAGCAGCTTGGCCCCGGGGACGAGTACTGAAGCTTTCTTT
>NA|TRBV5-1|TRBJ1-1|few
CASSLQGEAEAFF
TGCGCCAGCAGCTTACAGGGTGAAGCTGAAGCTTTCTTT
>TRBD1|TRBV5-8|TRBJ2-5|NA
CASSARDRVGRETQYF
TGTGCCAGCAGCGCAAGGGACAGGGTGGGCCGGGAGACCCAGTACTTC
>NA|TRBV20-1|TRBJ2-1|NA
CSGRPSYNEQFF
TGCAGTGGTCGCCCTTCCTACAATGAGCAGTTCTTC
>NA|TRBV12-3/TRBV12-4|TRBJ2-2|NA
CASSFDRNTGELFF
TGTGCCAGCAGTTTTGACAGGAACACCGGGGAGCTGTTTTTT
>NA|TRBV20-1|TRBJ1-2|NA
CRGGWDGYTF
TGCAGGGGGGGATGGGACGGCTACACCTTC
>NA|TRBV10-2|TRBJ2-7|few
CASSEGDEQYF
TGCGCCAGCAGTGAGGGGGACGAGCAGTACTTC
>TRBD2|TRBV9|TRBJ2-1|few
CASSFTSGRMKEQFF
TGTGCCAGCAGCTTTACTAGCGGGAGAATGAAGGAGCAGTTCTTC
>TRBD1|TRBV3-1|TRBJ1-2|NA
CASIGTGRDGYTF
TGTGCCAGCATAGGGACAGGACGGGATGGCTACACCTTC
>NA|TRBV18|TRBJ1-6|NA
CASSSSFYNSPLHF
TGTGCCAGCTCGAGCAGCTTTTATAATTCACCCCTCCACTTT
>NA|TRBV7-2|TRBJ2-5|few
CASSLNEGLTQYF
TGTGCCAGCAGCTTAAATGAGGGGTTGACCCAGTACTTC
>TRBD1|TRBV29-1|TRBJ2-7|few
CSARTGPYEQYF
TGCAGCGCCCGGACAGGGCCCTACGAGCAGTACTTC
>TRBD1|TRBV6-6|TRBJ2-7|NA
CAISEPGTGGNEQYF
TGTGCCATATCTGAGCCCGGGACAGGGGGCAACGAGCAGTACTTC
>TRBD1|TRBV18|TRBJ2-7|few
CASSPGQGPRQYF
TGTGCCAGCTCACCGGGACAGGGTCCCCGGCAGTACTTC
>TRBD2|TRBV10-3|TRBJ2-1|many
CANSFREDNEQFF
TGTGCCAACAGCTTCCGGGAGGACAATGAGCAGTTCTTC
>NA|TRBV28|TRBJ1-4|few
CASRLGTPNEKLFF
TGTGCCAGCAGGCTGGGGACACCCAATGAAAAACTGTTTTTT
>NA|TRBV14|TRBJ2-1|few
CASSQTGNEQFF
TGTGCCAGCAGCCAAACAGGCAATGAGCAGTTCTTC
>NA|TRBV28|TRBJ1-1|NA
CASGPTSHTEAFF
TGTGCCAGCGGCCCTACATCTCACACTGAAGCTTTCTTT
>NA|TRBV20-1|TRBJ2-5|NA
CSAKTRDLSQETQYF
TGCAGTGCTAAAACTAGGGACCTCAGCCAAGAGACCCAGTACTTC